This T cell receptor beta chain was recovered during a study of cytomegalovirus exposure and HLA in healthy donors (TCRdb year 2017). The study in broad terms: In an earlier analysis of roughly 500 of the donors, less than 350 Gb of sequence data and approximately 120 million unique TCR beta sequences from about 180 million T cells were reported. An early release covering roughly 640 HLA-typed donors comprised approximately 300 gigabases of sequencing data and around 80 million unique TCR sequences. The genetic ancestry cluster associated with self-reported Caucasian donors included 70% to 85% of the 398 genotyped donors. The study aimed to test whether cataloging public T cell receptors could reveal signatures of past pathogen exposure. Using immunosequencing, the study profiled T cell repertoires from 666 subjects and related those repertoires to cytomegalovirus serostatus. Along with the approximately 650-subject first cohort, a separate validation cohort of over a hundred different subjects was used. The study combined high-throughput TCR immunosequencing, statistical association of individual TCRs with disease status, and machine learning to predict cytomegalovirus infection status. A later analysis re-analyzed previously published TCR beta repertoires from roughly 600 donors and added high-resolution HLA genotyping to study TCR occurrence patterns. In the later analysis, no new phenotypic data were used to find candidate immune exposures; instead, reliance was placed on TCR beta sequences and their occurrence across donors. To decide whether each TCR beta V gene segment behaved as functional or pseudogenic, an earlier analysis of some 540 of the donors relied on high-throughput TCR beta sequencing. Donor age, sex, ethnicity and CMV serostatus were collected together with the repertoire data. Genome-wide SNP genotypes for about 65% of the 666 donors were used in a later genetic analysis, which treated that subset as a discovery cohort. Every repertoire in the discovery cohort had been generated on one and the same sequencing platform. Class I and class II HLA loci were covered by the typing at four-digit resolution. The number of typed donors differed by locus: 629-630 for A, B, C, DRB1 and DQB1; 522 for DQA1; around 610 for DPA1; and roughly 450 for DPB1. Several DR-DQ haplotypes were treated as single units for association and clustering because of strong linkage in the cohort. Among some 400 genotyped donors of the cohort, an average of approximately 220,000 unique TCR beta nucleotide sequences was sequenced per donor, of which 15% to 20% were non-productive. What the study reported, not specific to this receptor: In this cohort, only TCR beta chains were sequenced, and detectable features were limited by the absence of alpha or paired-chain data. The study listed 164 TCR beta chains as associated with cytomegalovirus. A later analysis found that HLA-associated TCR beta chains were more clonally expanded and had lower generation probabilities than equally common non-associated chains. In vitro tests confirmed that a few of the cytomegalovirus-associated TCR beta chains recognize cytomegalovirus antigens. The sequencing pipeline was judged likely to have produced a cluster of highly shared sequence variants as a technical artifact. The authors suggested that the approach could potentially be generalized to other disease states and immunological phenotypes. According to a later analysis, parvovirus B19, influenza, CMV and Epstein-Barr virus appeared linked to several top co-occurrence clusters. In a later analysis, most CMV-associated TCR beta chains were found to appear HLA-restricted, with HLA associations seemingly driven largely by CMV exposure. V-gene and J-gene trimming of TCR beta chains was associated with a missense DCLRE1C variant in a later genetic analysis, and the association was replicated in an independent cohort. A later analysis associated some 17,000 TCR beta sequences with specific HLA alleles at a false discovery rate of 0.05. According to a later genetic analysis, donors in an Asian-associated ancestry cluster had fewer N-insertions in productive TCRs than the roughly 670-donor mean. The only immune exposure information available for the cohort was CMV serostatus. Presence/absence analyses assumed roughly uniform sequencing depth across donors, an assumption that may not hold. Assigning TCR associations to individual alleles was difficult when HLA alleles, especially DR and DQ, strongly co-occurred. HLA typing was unavailable for some donors at each locus, so association tests used only the typed subset. Some IMGT-functional V segments, including TRBV6-2 and TRBV6-3, could not be distinguished by the 87-base-pair reads and were therefore excluded. An earlier analysis of approximately 500 of the donors showed that most TCR beta V segments appeared in productive rearrangements either about 90% or about 30% of the time, which broadly matched IMGT annotations. A further reported finding was that TCR beta sequences accurately predicted the HLA-A and HLA-B alleles for most subjects in the first cohort. In both the original and validation cohorts, the classifier was reported to diagnose cytomegalovirus status with high specificity and sensitivity. While some public TCRs were present in many individuals, most TCR sequences turned up only very rarely across donors. Because counts were too low, seventeen rarely observed V segments, including chromosome 9 orphons, were excluded from the earlier analysis of several hundred of the donors. In a later analysis, the rate of TCR association differed among HLA loci, with DRB1 alleles having the most associated TCRs and HLA-C alleles having the fewest. Linkage disequilibrium might explain the correlated functional status among segregating V segments, but an unknown experimental factor could not be excluded.

This clone came up a few times. Its recognized antigen is unknown. One base away there is no much larger clone; base qualities are not given. In total, over 600 healthy bone marrow donors made up the cohort. At the time of sampling, every cohort member was nominally healthy, though immune exposures that went unrecorded were likely present. The donor was CMV seropositive and belonged to the group of more than 250 seropositive cohort members. A peripheral blood sample was provided by each donor, and peripheral blood mononuclear cells were used for TCR beta sequencing. The Qiagen DNeasy Blood Extraction Kit was used to extract genomic DNA from the blood cell samples. CDR3 length: 16 amino acids, cysteine to phenylalanine. Only the CDR3 part of the read is kept: 48 bases, read in frame from the first base. Unmatched junction bases come to 7, with V trimmed by 1 base and J by 5 bases. The CDR1 and CDR2 encoded by the germline V gene are SGHDN and FVKESK.

The library was built by means of the immunoSEQ multiplex PCR assay. The multiplex PCR relied on a mix of 60 forward primers for TCR Vbeta segments and 13 reverse primers for TCR Jbeta segments. The CDR3 region of rearranged TCR beta genes was amplified from genomic DNA with a multiplex PCR assay. Amplified TCR beta libraries were sequenced as 87-base-pair reads on the Illumina HiSeq System. Concerning the study's data processing: Across the 700 or so repertoires, a later analysis counted roughly 84 million unique TCR beta chains, roughly 11 million of which were shared by at least two donors. Raw reads were error-corrected and collapsed into unique sequences by a nearest-neighbor algorithm in which closely related sequences were merged to remove PCR and sequencing errors. V, D and J gene segments were assigned by aligning CDR3 sequences to IMGT reference sequences. Each retained sequence needed at least a six-nucleotide match to both a V gene segment and a J gene segment. A rearrangement counted as productive if the CDR3 had no stop codons and remained in frame with V and J, and every other rearrangement counted as non-productive. Following IMGT convention, CDR3 was defined as the stretch from the second conserved V-encoded cysteine up to the conserved J-encoded phenylalanine. The earlier analysis of a few hundred of the donors excluded any sequence lacking an unambiguous match to a single V gene segment. An earlier analysis of a few hundred of the donors called V segments functional above 56.7% productive rearrangements and segregating when the between-donor standard deviation exceeded 5%. A statistical classification framework was built for diagnosing cytomegalovirus status from the catalog of TCR beta chain sequences. A later analysis assigned V and J genes by comparing TCR nucleotide sequences with IMGT/GENE-DB human TR gene sequences. Using the TCRdist pipeline, a later analysis assigned CDR3 sequences along with most-parsimonious VDJ recombination scenarios. In a later analysis, each TCR beta chain was defined by its CDR3 amino acid sequence together with its V-gene family, and reads without a unique V-gene family were excluded. In a later analysis, 450 to 600 highly shared, low-generation-probability nucleotide sequences were removed to address suspected cross-contamination and a sequencing artifact. For each public chain, a later analysis derived a clonal expansion index from normalized ranks of inferred template counts within each repertoire. Generation probabilities in a later analysis came from a VDJ recombination model fitted to out-of-frame rearrangements, and those results were checked against IGoR. A later analysis scored TCR-TCR, TCR-HLA and TCR-CMV co-occurrence with hypergeometric tests, applying a repertoire-size bias correction to TCR pairs. To estimate false discovery rates, a later analysis permuted the HLA or CMV assignments 20 times. In a later analysis, co-occurring TCRs were grouped using DBSCAN, and TCRdist sequence similarity was added for clustering within HLA-allele-positive subsets. Co-occurrence clustering excluded repertoires with fewer than 30,000 or more than 120,000 public chains, plus five with anomalous nucleotide sharing. What TCRdb holds here is the immuneACCESS table cut down to in-frame rearrangements. Part of the clones is not present; checked against another copy, under half of the missing clones reflect an unresolved V gene, and the others are unexplained. V, J and clone size derive from that table, while D and trimming were established from the DNA sequence. The sample data list roughly 120,000 clones, and about 8% of these were observed just once. The ten biggest clones cover 5% to 6.5% of the sample.

The specimen was PBMCs. The receptor chain draws on TRBV14 and TRBJ2-3; a stretch of 9 junction bases matches TRBD2. The TCR comes from a woman between 35 and 50 years old in good health and CMV-seropositive. Read as DNA, the sequence is TGTGCCAGCAGCCAAGGGTTAGCGGGGGCCGTAGATACGCAGTATTTT. Translated, it gives CASSQGLAGAVDTQYF.